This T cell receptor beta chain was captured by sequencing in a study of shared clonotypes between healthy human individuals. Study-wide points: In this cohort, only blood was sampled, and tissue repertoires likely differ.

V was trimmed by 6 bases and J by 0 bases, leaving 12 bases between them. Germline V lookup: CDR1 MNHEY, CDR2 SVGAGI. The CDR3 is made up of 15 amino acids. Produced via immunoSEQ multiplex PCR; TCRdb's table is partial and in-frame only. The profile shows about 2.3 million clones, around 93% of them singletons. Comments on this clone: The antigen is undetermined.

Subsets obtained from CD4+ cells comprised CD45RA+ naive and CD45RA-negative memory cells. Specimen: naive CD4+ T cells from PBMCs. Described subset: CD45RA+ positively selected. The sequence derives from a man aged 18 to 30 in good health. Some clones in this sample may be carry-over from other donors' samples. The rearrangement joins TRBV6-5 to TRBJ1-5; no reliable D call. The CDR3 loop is CASSPRTHSNQPQHF. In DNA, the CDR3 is TGTGCCAGCAGCCCTAGGACCCATAGCAATCAGCCCCAGCATTTT.